Following are 25 T cell receptor beta chains from one sample sequenced in a study of cytotoxic CD8 clonotypes in ibrutinib-treated CLL. Clones were read by immunoSEQ multiplex PCR, and TCRdb kept only the in-frame ones, dropping some. The sample has over 120,000 clones, more than 75% seen once. The source material was PBMCs, sampled after 24 months of ibrutinib treatment. The receptor source for this set is a human donor with chronic lymphocytic leukemia.

The table lists this clone with a count of one. The chain links TRBV5-6 to TRBJ1-6; a weak D match, TRBD1 (6 bases). Trimming removed 6 bases from V and 5 bases from J, with 18 bases in between. This CDR3 is 16 amino acids long. Germline loops: CDR1 SGHDT, CDR2 YYEEEE. Here the CDR3 DNA reads TGTGCCAGCACCCAGGTTGGAGGGGGGAATAATTCACCCCTCCACTTT. Its protein is CASTQVGGGNNSPLHF. The full variable domain, rest sourced from reference TRBV5-6 and TRBJ1-6, is DAGVTQSPTHLIKTRGQQVTLRCSPKSGHDTVSWYQQALGQGPQFIFQYYEEEERQRGNFPDRFSGHQFPNYSSELNVNALLLGDSALYLCASTQVGGGNNSPLHFGNGTRLTVT.

The chain carries TRBV7-2 and TRBJ2-3, with 7 bases that match TRBD1. The CDR3 runs 16 residues. V shed 1 base, J shed 6 bases, and the junction held 10 bases outside the gene matches. CDR1 and CDR2 from the germline V gene are SGHTA and FQGNSA. The DNA of the CDR3 is TGTGCCAGCAGCTTAGTAGGGGGCCGGGCCACGGATACGCAGTATTTT. This encodes CASSLVGGRATDTQYF. Drawing the rest from reference TRBV7-2 and TRBJ2-3, the complete variable domain is GAGVSQSPSNKVTEKGKDVELRCDPISGHTALYWYRQSLGQGLEFLIYFQGNSAPDKSGLPSDRFSAERTGGSVSTLTIQRTQQEDSAVYLCASSLVGGRATDTQYFGPGTRLTVL.

This clone has at least ten counts. The chain uses TRBV4-3 and TRBJ2-5, with 10 bases fitting TRBD1. V dropped 1 base and J dropped 3; count of bases not matched to a gene: 8. The CDR3 spans 17 residues. CDR1 is LGHNA and CDR2 is YSLEER in the germline V gene. Here the CDR3 DNA reads TGCGCCAGCAGCCAAGGGACGGCCGGGACAGGGGAAGAGACCCAGTACTTC. This codes for CASSQGTAGTGEETQYF.

The chain links TRBV18 to TRBJ2-7; 10 bases agree with TRBD2. The ends lost 2 bases at V and 4 bases at J; junction bases unmatched: 5. CDR3 length equals 15 residues. The germline V gene encodes CDR1 KGHSH and CDR2 LQKENI. Written as DNA, the CDR3 is TGTGCCAGCTCACCAGGGGGACTAGCGAGATACGAGCAGTACTTC. This gives the protein CASSPGGLARYEQYF.

This chain links TRBV13 with TRBJ2-3, with TRBD1 matching over 9 bases. The CDR3 has 17 residues. CDR1 PRHDT and CDR2 FYEKMQ come from the germline V gene (reference sequence). Trimming removed 5 bases from V and 1 base from J; junction bases left unmatched: 10. The CDR3 is CASSPLGQGLGTDTQYF. The DNA for the CDR3 is TGTGCCAGCAGCCCCCTAGGACAGGGGCTAGGCACAGATACGCAGTATTTT.

This clone is termed medium-sized. The V gene is TRBV4-2, the J gene TRBJ1-1, with 10 bases fitting TRBD1. Looked up from germline, CDR1 is LGHNA and CDR2 is YNFKEQ. J lost 4 bases, V lost 4 bases, and 12 bases had no gene match. The CDR3 covers 17 residues. Here the CDR3 DNA reads TGTGCCAGCAGCCCGACAGGGGGCGCGAGGTCGGGCACTGAAGCTTTCTTT. This translates into CASSPTGGARSGTEAFF.

The rearrangement uses TRBV21-1 and TRBJ1-6. TRBV21-1 is shown as a pseudogene. The CDR3 totals 15 residues. The CDR3 sequence is CARLGGQGRNSPLHF. DNA of the CDR3: TGTGCCAGACTCGGGGGGCAGGGGAGGAATTCACCCCTCCACTTT.

This clone came up once. The same CDR3 can be traced to other DNA sequences in this sample. The gene calls are TRBV5-1 and TRBJ2-7, with TRBD1 matching 8 bases. Germline loops: CDR1 SGHRS, CDR2 YFSETQ. The CDR3 is 14 residues long. J gave up 7 bases and V 0 bases, and 6 bases lay outside the gene matches. CDR3 sequence (DNA): TGCGCCAGCAGCTTGGGGCAGGGGGCGCGGGAGCAGTACTTC. Encoded protein: CASSLGQGAREQYF.

The chain joins TRBV7-9 to TRBJ1-2; D may be TRBD1 (5 bases). This CDR3 is 16 amino acids long. CDR1 is SEHNR and CDR2 is FQNEAQ in the germline V gene (reference sequence). Trimming cost V 2 bases and J 3 bases, with 16 bases left between them. In DNA, the CDR3 is TGTGCCAGCAGCTTATCTGGGGCAGCGGGGGACTATGGCTACACCTTC. Translating gives CASSLSGAAGDYGYTF.

This clone was counted a single time. V and J are TRBV5-1 and TRBJ2-3, with TRBD1 matching 9 bases. V was pared by 4 bases and J by 3 bases, with 3 bases of the junction left unmatched. This CDR3 is built from 14 residues. Germline V lookup: CDR1 SGHRS, CDR2 YFSETQ. CDR3 sequence: CASSAGQGTDTQYF. The CDR3 nucleotides are TGCGCCAGCAGCGCTGGACAGGGGACAGATACGCAGTATTTT.

The V call is TRBV7-8, the J call TRBJ1-1; 8 bases line up with TRBD1. This CDR3 contains 16 residues. With V trimmed by 5 bases and J by 0 bases, 8 bases remained unmatched. CDR1 is SGHVS and CDR2 is FQNEAQ in the germline V gene. The CDR3 DNA reads TGTGCCAGCAGCCCGCCAGGACAGGGAATGAACACTGAAGCTTTCTTT. Amino acids: CASSPPGQGMNTEAFF.

The CDR3 region has the DNA TGTGCCAGCAGTTTAGGGAACAGGGGGCTGGACACCATATATTTT. Translating gives CASSLGNRGLDTIYF. This chain uses TRBV27 with TRBJ1-3, with 9 bases identical to TRBD1. In germline, CDR1 is MNHEY, CDR2 SMNVEV (reference sequence). V was pared by 2 bases and J by 8 bases, with 7 bases of the junction left unmatched. The CDR3 has 15 residues.

V usage is TRBV7-3 and J usage is TRBJ1-6, with a weak D call TRBD1 (5 bases). Germline CDR1 SGHTA, CDR2 FQGTGA. V lost 2 bases and J lost 5, with 10 bases in between. This CDR3 region has 15 residues. The CDR3 protein is CASSLRGANNSPLHF. CDR3 sequence (DNA): TGTGCCAGCAGCTTACGGGGCGCAAATAATTCACCCCTCCACTTT.

The genes are TRBV5-1 and TRBJ2-2, with 9 positions matching TRBD2. The CDR3 sequence is 17 residues long. Germline V CDR1 and CDR2: SGHRS, YFSETQ. Trimming at V came to 4 bases and at J to 4 bases, leaving 11 bases not matched to a gene. The DNA of the CDR3 is TGCGCCAGCAGCCCCAACCCCAGGACTAGCGTCACCGGGGAGCTGTTTTTT. This translates into CASSPNPRTSVTGELFF.

The genes are TRBV15 and TRBJ2-4; D possibly corresponds to TRBD1 (6 bases). Deletions cut 5 bases from V and 1 base from J, with 12 bases between. CDR3 length equals 15 residues. Per germline, CDR1 LNHNV and CDR2 YYDKDF (reference sequence). CDR3 DNA: TGTGCCACCAGCGGCAGTACAGGGGCCAAAAACATTCAGTACTTC. Its translation is CATSGSTGAKNIQYF.

V and J are TRBV29-1 and TRBJ2-5, with TRBD1 matching 11 bases. After removal of 4 bases from V and 4 bases from J, the junction contained 5 bases not matched to a gene. Looked up from germline, CDR1 is SQVTM and CDR2 is ANQGSEA. This CDR3 is 14 amino acids long. The CDR3 coding sequence is TGCAGCGTTGGGTGGGGGACAGGGGGAGAGACCCAGTACTTC. Protein: CSVGWGTGGETQYF.

The rearrangement joins TRBV7-7 to TRBJ2-2, with no clear D. The ends were cut back, 5 bases at V and 4 bases at J, with 8 bases in the middle. The CDR3 loop spans 13 amino acids. Per the germline V gene, CDR1 is SSHAT and CDR2 is FNYEAQ (reference sequence). CDR3 region: CASSPPGTGELFF. In DNA form, the CDR3 reads TGTGCCAGCAGCCCACCAGGCACCGGGGAGCTGTTTTTT.

A few counts support this clone. This rearrangement joins TRBV29-1 to TRBJ2-7, with TRBD2 matching over 9 bases. This CDR3 spans 14 amino acids. The ends lost 6 bases at V and 3 bases at J; junction bases unmatched: 9. The germline gives CDR1 SQVTM, CDR2 ANQGSEA. CDR3 nucleotide sequence: TGCAGCGTCCTCGTAGCGGGGGCAATCTACGAGCAGTACTTC. Translating gives CSVLVAGAIYEQYF.

V gene TRBV5-1 combines with J gene TRBJ2-5; 7 bases are shared with TRBD1. There are 15 residues in the CDR3. The germline gives CDR1 SGHRS, CDR2 YFSETQ. Losses at the gene ends were 3 bases for V and 5 bases for J; bases not matched to a gene: 10. This chain's CDR3 is CASSSLPGTAETQYF. The CDR3 DNA follows: TGCGCCAGCAGCTCCCTGCCCGGGACAGCGGAGACCCAGTACTTC. The whole variable domain, remainder taken from reference TRBV5-1 and TRBJ2-5, is KAGVTQTPRYLIKTRGQQVTLSCSPISGHRSVSWYQQTPGQGLQFLFEYFSETQRNKGNFPGRFSGRQFSNSRSEMNVSTLELGDSALYLCASSSLPGTAETQYFGPGTRLLVL.

The chain links TRBV7-2 to TRBJ1-1; no definite D call. Per the germline V gene, CDR1 is SGHTA and CDR2 is FQGNSA. This CDR3 comprises 14 residues. V gave up 0 bases and J gave up 1 base, with 6 bases separating them. The CDR3 reads CASSLAVGNTEAFF. For the CDR3, the DNA is TGTGCCAGCAGCTTAGCGGTGGGGAACACTGAAGCTTTCTTT.

This clone was detected only a few times. This rearrangement joins TRBV19 to TRBJ1-5; no definite D call. Trimming left V 1 base short and J 1 base short, with 8 bases between. This CDR3 has 15 amino acids. In germline, CDR1 is LNHDA, CDR2 SQIVND (reference sequence). The CDR3 loop is CASSIGRGSNQPQHF. CDR3 nucleotide sequence: TGTGCCAGTAGTATAGGCAGAGGGAGCAATCAGCCCCAGCATTTT.

The V and J genes are TRBV5-1 and TRBJ2-7; 8 nucleotides line up with TRBD1. V lost 7 bases, J lost 7 bases, and 10 bases stayed unmatched. CDR3 length: 13 residues. Germline CDR1 is SGHRS and CDR2 is YFSETQ. CDR3 coding DNA: TGCGCCAGCCCCTGGCAGGGGGCGGGGGAGCAGTACTTC. Its translation: CASPWQGAGEQYF.

This chain joins TRBV18 and TRBJ2-7; possibly TRBD1 for D (5 bases). Looked up from germline, CDR1 is KGHSH and CDR2 is LQKENI. This CDR3 has 15 amino acids. V lost 3 bases and J 0 bases, leaving 12 bases between the germline ends. The CDR3 coding sequence is TGTGCCAGCTCACCGTTGCGCGACAGCTCCTACGAGCAGTACTTC. Its translation: CASSPLRDSSYEQYF.

The chain is built from TRBV12-5 and TRBJ2-5, with D perhaps being TRBD1 or TRBD2 (5 bases each). The CDR3 extends over 17 amino acids. Trimming removed 5 bases from V and 5 bases from J, with 24 bases in between. Germline V gives CDR1 LGHNT, CDR2 FRNRAP. DNA of the CDR3: TGTGCTAGTGGTAAAGGGACCCACGGGGAGATAGGGGAGACCCAGTACTTC. Protein: CASGKGTHGEIGETQYF.

The chain recombines TRBV30 with TRBJ1-1; D unclear. Germline CDR1 GTSNPN, CDR2 SVGIG (reference sequence). The CDR3 contains 12 residues. Trimming pared 5 bases from V and 4 bases from J, leaving 11 bases between. CDR3 sequence (DNA): TGTGCCTGGGAATCTGTGGGCACTGAAGCTTTCTTT. Amino acids: CAWESVGTEAFF.